Presented here are 2 T cell receptor beta chains from one specimen sequenced in a study of CD8+ T cells in alopecia areata. CD4+ cells from about five patients underwent sorting into CD25+CD127- cells. Sequencing used cDNA as its template, made by extracting RNA and reverse transcribing it. Sequencing was performed with immunoSEQ multiplex PCR; in TCRdb, only in-frame clones are kept and a portion is missing. The profile shows 37,000 or so clones, roughly half of them singletons. The specimen was CD4+ Tregs sorted from blood. The receptors shown here come from a human donor with alopecia areata.

V is TRBV19 and J is TRBJ2-2; maybe TRBD1 (5 bases). The CDR3 loop spans 14 amino acids. The V and J ends lost 6 bases and 1 base respectively, with 9 bases between them. The germline gives CDR1 LNHDA, CDR2 SQIVND (reference sequence). CDR3 sequence reads: CASRYTGNTGELFF. CDR3 nucleotides: TGTGCCAGTAGATATACAGGGAACACCGGGGAGCTGTTTTTT.

The chain combines TRBV7-9 with TRBJ2-3; 13 nucleotides agree with TRBD2. This CDR3 is built from 14 residues. Trimming cost V 8 bases and J 6 bases; bases outside gene matches: 5. Germline V gene sequence: CDR1 SEHNR, CDR2 FQNEAQ (reference sequence). CDR3 amino acids: CASLLAGGPDTQYF. CDR3 nucleotide sequence: TGTGCCAGCCTACTAGCGGGAGGGCCGGATACGCAGTATTTT.